At least ten counts were recorded for the clone carrying this T cell receptor beta chain. Its antigen remains unknown. Germline CDR1 is SEHNR and CDR2 is FQNEAQ (reference sequence). CDR3 length equals 13 residues. V lost 5 bases, J lost 4 bases, and 9 bases lay in between. TCRdb re-derived calls from the 5' RACE reads in MiXCR, one entry per CDR3 protein. The repertoire consists of approximately 250,000 distinct CDR3 sequences, with about 3.9% occurring once and the leading ten covering 15% to 20%. This record comes from a study of T cells after yellow fever vaccination. Study outcomes and limitations: Most clones from primary vaccination resurfaced after the booster (about 95% CD4, 70% to 90% CD8).

This sequence was found in a man between 18 and 35 years old who received the YFV17D yellow fever vaccine. The chain links TRBV7-9 to TRBJ2-1; D is uncertain. The specimen comprised PBMCs, sampled 15 days after the yellow fever booster vaccination. CDR3 DNA sequence: TGTGCCAGCAGCCTGGACCAGTACAATGAGCAGTTCTTC. This sequence encodes CASSLDQYNEQFF.